The T cell receptor (beta chain) described here comes from a study of identical twins. This clonotype came up a few times. TCRdb fed the 5' RACE reads into MiXCR, producing one record per CDR3 protein. Seen here are about 450,000 distinct CDR3 sequences, approximately 17% observed once, and the top ten hold 9.5% to 15%. The specimen sequenced was naive T cells sorted from blood. The clonotype originates from a man aged 45-60 years in good health.

In DNA form, the CDR3 reads TGTGCCAGCGTACGACTAGCGGGACCCTACGAGCAGTACTTC. Amino acids: CASVRLAGPYEQYF. V is TRBV6-1 and J is TRBJ2-7; 11 bases are a match to TRBD2. The junction had 5 bases not matched to a gene; V was cut back by 8 bases and J by 2 bases. This CDR3 spans 14 amino acids. Germline V CDR1 and CDR2: MNHNS, SASEGT.